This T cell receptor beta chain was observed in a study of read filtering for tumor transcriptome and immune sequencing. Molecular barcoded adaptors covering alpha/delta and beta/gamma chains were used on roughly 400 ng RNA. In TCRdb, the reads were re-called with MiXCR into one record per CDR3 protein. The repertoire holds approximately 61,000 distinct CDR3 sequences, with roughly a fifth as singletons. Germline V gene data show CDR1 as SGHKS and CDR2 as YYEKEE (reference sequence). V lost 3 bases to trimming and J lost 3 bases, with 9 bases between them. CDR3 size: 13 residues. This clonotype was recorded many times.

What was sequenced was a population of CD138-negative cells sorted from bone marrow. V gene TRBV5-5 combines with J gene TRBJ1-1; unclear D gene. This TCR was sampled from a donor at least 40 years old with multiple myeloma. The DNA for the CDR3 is TGTGCCAGCAGCTGGAGCCAGGACACTGAAGCTTTCTTT. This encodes CASSWSQDTEAFF.